This TCR beta chain originates from a study of graft-versus-host responses after intestinal transplantation. For the study at large: Transplant types were multivisceral, liver-intestinal, or isolated intestinal. Each recipient received anti-thymocyte globulin induction, then tacrolimus and steroids for around three years. Findings of the study overall: Recipient marrow showed GvH clones, some seen first in ileum or blood.

The CDR3 contains 15 residues. The germline gives CDR1 MGHDK, CDR2 SYGVNS. V was pared by 4 bases and J by 5 bases, with 8 bases of the junction left unmatched. Assay used: immunoSEQ multiplex PCR; TCRdb lists only in-frame clones, some missing. The profile covers about 110,000 clones, with more than 80% appearing a single time and approximately 0.25% taken by the ten largest. To note about this clone: Its antigen remains unknown.

This sequence was found in a human donor who was the organ donor for an intestinal transplant. The specimen was unstimulated CD4+ T cells sorted from spleen or lymph node cells, collected before transplant. The chain has TRBV25-1 and TRBJ2-1, with TRBD2 identical over 7 bases. CDR3 sequence (DNA): TGTGCCAGCAGTGGATCGGGGGGTCCCCACAATGAGCAGTTCTTC. Translating gives CASSGSGGPHNEQFF. Full variable domain (outside the CDR3, taken from reference TRBV25-1 and TRBJ2-1): EADIYQTPRYLVIGTGKKITLECSQTMGHDKMYWYQQDPGMELHLIHYSYGVNSTEKGDLSSESTVSRIRTEHFPLTLESARPSHTSQYLCASSGSGGPHNEQFFGPGTRLTVL.